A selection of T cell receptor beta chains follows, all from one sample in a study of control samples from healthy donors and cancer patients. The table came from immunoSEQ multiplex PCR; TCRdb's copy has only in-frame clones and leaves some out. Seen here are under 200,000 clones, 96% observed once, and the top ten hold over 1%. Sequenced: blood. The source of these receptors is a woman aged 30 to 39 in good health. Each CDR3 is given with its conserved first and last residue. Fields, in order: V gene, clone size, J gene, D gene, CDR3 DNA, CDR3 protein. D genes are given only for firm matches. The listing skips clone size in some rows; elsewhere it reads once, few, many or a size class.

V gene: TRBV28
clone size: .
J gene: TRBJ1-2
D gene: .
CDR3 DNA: TGTGCCAGCAGCCTGCCAGGCGGGGGGGTGGATGGCTACACCTTC
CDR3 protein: CASSLPGGGVDGYTF

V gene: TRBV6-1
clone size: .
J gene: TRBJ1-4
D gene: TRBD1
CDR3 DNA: TGTGCCAGCAGTGAATCTCCTTCAGGGGGCGGGCCTGCAACTAATGAAAAACTGTTTTTT
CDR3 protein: CASSESPSGGGPATNEKLFF

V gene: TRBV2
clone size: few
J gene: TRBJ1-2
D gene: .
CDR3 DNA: TGTGCCAGCAGTGGACAGACGAACTATGGCTACACCTTC
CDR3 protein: CASSGQTNYGYTF

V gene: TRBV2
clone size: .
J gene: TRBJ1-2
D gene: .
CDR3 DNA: TGTGCCAGCACCACCGAACGCCCAGGATCCTATGGCTACACCTTC
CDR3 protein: CASTTERPGSYGYTF

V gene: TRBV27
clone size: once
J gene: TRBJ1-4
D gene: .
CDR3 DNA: TGTGCCAGCACTGGAAGGGTCGGGGGGGGACCCAATGAAAAACTGTTTTTT
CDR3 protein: CASTGRVGGGPNEKLFF

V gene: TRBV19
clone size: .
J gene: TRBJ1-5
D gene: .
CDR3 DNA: TGTGCCAGTAGGGGGGCCGGGTCGGCCAATCAGCCCCAGCATTTT
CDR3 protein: CASRGAGSANQPQHF

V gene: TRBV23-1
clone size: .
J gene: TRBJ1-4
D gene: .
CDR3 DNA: TGCGCCAGCAGTCATTCGGCAAGCTCGGCTAATGAAAAACTGTTTTTT
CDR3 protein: CASSHSASSANEKLFF

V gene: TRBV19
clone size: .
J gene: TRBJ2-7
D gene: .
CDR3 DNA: TGTGCCAGTAGTATACGGGCAGGAGCCTACGAGCAGTACTTC
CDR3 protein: CASSIRAGAYEQYF

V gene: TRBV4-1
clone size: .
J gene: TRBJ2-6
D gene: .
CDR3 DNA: TGCGCCAGCAGCCAAGTTGGGCTTCCCGTCAACATGCCCCACTCTGGGGCCAACGTCCTGACTTTC
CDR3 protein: CASSQVGLPVNMPHSGANVLTF

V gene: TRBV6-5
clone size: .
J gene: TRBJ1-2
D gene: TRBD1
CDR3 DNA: TGTGCCAGCCCAGACGGGACAGGTTACCCCTATGGCTACACCTTC
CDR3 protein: CASPDGTGYPYGYTF

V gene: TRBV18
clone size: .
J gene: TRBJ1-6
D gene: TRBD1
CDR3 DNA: TGTGCCAGCTCAGGGGACAGGAATAATTCACCCCTCCACTTT
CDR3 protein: CASSGDRNNSPLHF

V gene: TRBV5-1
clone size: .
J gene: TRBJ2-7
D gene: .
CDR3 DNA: TGCGCCAGCAGCTTGGGAGGCAGGGGCCCATACGAGCAGTACTTC
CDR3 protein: CASSLGGRGPYEQYF

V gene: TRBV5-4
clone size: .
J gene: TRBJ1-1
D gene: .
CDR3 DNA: TGTGCGGCGGGGGTGAACACTGAAGCTTTCTTT
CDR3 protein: CAAGVNTEAFF

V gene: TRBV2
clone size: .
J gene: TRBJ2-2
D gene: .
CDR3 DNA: TGTGCCAGGGCCCGGGGGACCGGGGAGCTGTTTTTT
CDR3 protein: CARARGTGELFF

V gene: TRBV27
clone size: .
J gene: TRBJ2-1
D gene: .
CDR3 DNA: TGTGCCAGCAGTACCGGGACTCCCTGGGATGAGCAGTTCTTC
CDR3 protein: CASSTGTPWDEQFF

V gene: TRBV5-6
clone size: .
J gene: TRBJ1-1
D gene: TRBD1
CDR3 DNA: TGTGCCAGCAGCCGCCGGAGACAGGGTGAAGCTTTCTTT
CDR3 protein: CASSRRRQGEAFF

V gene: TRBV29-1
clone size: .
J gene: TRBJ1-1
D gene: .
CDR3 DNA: TGCAGCGTTGAGTTAGCGGTGAACACTGAAGCTTTCTTT
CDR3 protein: CSVELAVNTEAFF

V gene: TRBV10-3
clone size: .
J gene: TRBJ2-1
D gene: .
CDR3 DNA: TGTGCCACCCGGCCCCGAGGGAAGGATGAGCAGTTCTTC
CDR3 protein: CATRPRGKDEQFF

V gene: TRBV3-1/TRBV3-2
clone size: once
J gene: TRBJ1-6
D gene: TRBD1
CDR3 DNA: TGTGCCAGCAGCCTGGACAGGGGGCCTAGCTCCTATAATTCACCCCTCCACTTT
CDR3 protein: CASSLDRGPSSYNSPLHF

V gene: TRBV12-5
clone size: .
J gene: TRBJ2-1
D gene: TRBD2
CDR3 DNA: TGTGCTAGTGGTTTGGGCGGGGGGTACAATGAGCAGTTCTTC
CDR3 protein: CASGLGGGYNEQFF